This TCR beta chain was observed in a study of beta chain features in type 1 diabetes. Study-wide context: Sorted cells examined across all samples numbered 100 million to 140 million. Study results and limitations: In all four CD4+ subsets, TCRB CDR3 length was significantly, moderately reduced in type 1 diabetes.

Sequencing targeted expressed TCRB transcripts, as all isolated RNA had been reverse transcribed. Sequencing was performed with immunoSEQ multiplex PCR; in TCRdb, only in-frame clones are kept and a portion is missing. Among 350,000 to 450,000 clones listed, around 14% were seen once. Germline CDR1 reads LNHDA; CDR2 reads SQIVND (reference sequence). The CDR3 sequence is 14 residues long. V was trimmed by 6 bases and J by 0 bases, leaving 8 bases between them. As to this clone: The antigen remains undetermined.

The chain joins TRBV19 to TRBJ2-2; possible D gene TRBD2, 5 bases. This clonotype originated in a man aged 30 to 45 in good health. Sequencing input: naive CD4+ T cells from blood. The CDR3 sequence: CASRRETNTGELFF. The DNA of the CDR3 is TGTGCCAGTAGGAGGGAAACGAACACCGGGGAGCTGTTTTTT. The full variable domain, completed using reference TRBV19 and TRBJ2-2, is DGGITQSPKYLFRKEGQNVTLSCEQNLNHDAMYWYRQDPGQGLRLIYYSQIVNDFQKGDIAEGYSVSREKKESFPLTVTSAQKNPTAFYLCASRRETNTGELFFGEGSRLTVL.